These 17 T cell receptor beta chains were sequenced from one sample in a study of cytomegalovirus exposure and HLA in healthy donors. It was with 60 Vbeta and 13 Jbeta primers that the PCR ran. Only in-frame clones appear in the TCRdb table, and some are missing; sequencing was by immunoSEQ multiplex PCR. The data contain 95,000 to 150,000 clones, around three quarters of them singletons. The sequenced sample was PBMCs. The receptors here all came from a human donor in good health.

V usage is TRBV5-4 and J usage is TRBJ2-5; TRBD1 aligns across 10 bases. Germline CDR1 reads SGHNT; CDR2 reads YYREEE (reference sequence). The CDR3 extends over 13 amino acids. V was pared by 4 bases and J by 4 bases, with 1 base of the junction left unmatched. DNA for the CDR3: TGTGCCAGCAGCAGGGACAGGGGAGAGACCCAGTACTTC. Translation gives CASSRDRGETQYF.

This clone was seen a handful of times. CDR3 in DNA: TGTGCCAGCAGTTACGGGGCTGAAGACTATGGCTACACCTTC. Protein product: CASSYGAEDYGYTF. The chain couples TRBV6-6 to TRBJ1-2; TRBD1 is a possible D gene (5 bases). The CDR3 spans 14 residues. V was clipped by 2 bases and J by 3 bases, with 10 bases between them. The germline V gene encodes CDR1 MNHNY and CDR2 SVGAGI (reference sequence).

The V and J genes are TRBV10-3 and TRBJ1-2, with D maybe TRBD1 (5 bases). Trimming took 3 bases from V and 3 from J, leaving 8 bases between them. The CDR3 runs 13 residues. From germline, CDR1 is ENHRY and CDR2 SYGVKD. CDR3: CAISEGQDYGYTF. The CDR3, as DNA: TGTGCCATCAGTGAAGGACAAGACTATGGCTACACCTTC.

The chain is built from TRBV6-1 and TRBJ2-3; the match to TRBD1 covers 7 bases. Germline trimming cut 3 bases from V and 5 bases from J; bases unmatched to any gene: 11. The CDR3 covers 16 residues. Germline CDR1 is MNHNS and CDR2 is SASEGT. The CDR3, as DNA: TGTGCCAGCAGTGACGTATACAGGGGTTTGGGAGATACGCAGTATTTT. This codes for CASSDVYRGLGDTQYF.

This clone was observed once. The genes are TRBV28 and TRBJ2-1, with 9 nucleotides matching TRBD2. The CDR3 loop spans 21 amino acids. V trimming: 5 bases; J trimming: 0 bases; junction bases outside the gene matches: 20. Germline V gene sequence: CDR1 MDHEN, CDR2 SYDVKM. CDR3 region: CASSPLVSIAGVPSSYNEQFF. In DNA form, the CDR3 reads TGTGCCAGCAGTCCACTCGTCTCGATAGCGGGAGTCCCGTCCTCCTACAATGAGCAGTTCTTC.

The rearrangement uses TRBV19 and TRBJ2-1, with 9 nucleotides matching TRBD2. Germline trimming cut 4 bases from V and 9 bases from J; bases unmatched to any gene: 13. The germline V gene encodes CDR1 LNHDA and CDR2 SQIVND (reference sequence). CDR3 size: 16 residues. The CDR3 nucleotides are TGTGCCAGTAGTACTCTAGCGGGAAGGGGGCCTACTGAGCAGTTCTTC. It encodes CASSTLAGRGPTEQFF.

This rearrangement joins TRBV7-2 to TRBJ1-3; possibly TRBD1 for D (6 bases). The germline V and J ends were trimmed by 4 bases and 2 bases, with 9 bases remaining between them. This CDR3 contains 14 residues. Germline V gives CDR1 SGHTA, CDR2 FQGNSA. Here the CDR3 DNA reads TGTGCCAGCAGCTCGAACAGGGCTGGAAACACCATATATTTT. Its translation is CASSSNRAGNTIYF.

This chain links TRBV7-9 with TRBJ2-7; 9 positions agree with TRBD1. V shed 3 bases and J 0 bases; nucleotides not matched to a gene: 3. The CDR3 is 15 residues long. Germline-derived CDR1 and CDR2 are SEHNR and FQNEAQ (reference sequence). CDR3 nucleotides: TGTGCCAGCAGCTTCGGGACAGGGCCCTCCTACGAGCAGTACTTC. Amino acid sequence: CASSFGTGPSYEQYF. The entire variable domain, with the rest obtained from reference TRBV7-9 and TRBJ2-7, is as follows: DTGVSQNPRHKITKRGQNVTFRCDPISEHNRLYWYRQTLGQGPEFLTYFQNEAQLEKSRLLSDRFSAERPKGSFSTLEIQRTEQGDSAMYLCASSFGTGPSYEQYFGPGTRLTVT.

The gene calls are TRBV6-6 and TRBJ1-3; weak D call: TRBD1 (6 bases). Trimming took off 1 base at V and 8 bases at J, with 18 bases between the two ends. The CDR3 totals 16 residues. Germline loops: CDR1 MNHNY, CDR2 SVGAGI (reference sequence). The CDR3 spells CASSYLAGAEWDTIYF. CDR3 bases: TGTGCCAGCAGTTACTTAGCAGGGGCAGAGTGGGACACCATATATTTT.

This chain connects TRBV30 to TRBJ1-2; D is unresolved. In germline, CDR1 is GTSNPN, CDR2 SVGIG (reference sequence). This CDR3 is 15 amino acids long. V gave up 1 base and J gave up 7 bases, with 19 bases separating them. DNA for the CDR3: TGTGCCTGGAGTGACCCCCGTGGGAGGGTAGCTGGCTACACCTTC. Its protein product is CAWSDPRGRVAGYTF.

Of note for this clone: Additional DNA sequences in this sample encode the identical CDR3. This chain links TRBV5-1 with TRBJ2-1, with TRBD2 matching over 11 bases. The V segment lost 4 bases and the J segment 4 bases; nucleotides outside the gene matches: 4. The CDR3 totals 15 residues. Germline V gives CDR1 SGHRS, CDR2 YFSETQ. The DNA of the CDR3 is TGCGCCAGCAGCCCCGGGACTAGCGGATACAATGAGCAGTTCTTC. This translates into CASSPGTSGYNEQFF. The entire variable domain, with the rest obtained from reference TRBV5-1 and TRBJ2-1, is as follows: KAGVTQTPRYLIKTRGQQVTLSCSPISGHRSVSWYQQTPGQGLQFLFEYFSETQRNKGNFPGRFSGRQFSNSRSEMNVSTLELGDSALYLCASSPGTSGYNEQFFGPGTRLTVL.

This chain connects TRBV2 to TRBJ2-1; D call uncertain. Germline CDR1 reads SNHLY; CDR2 reads FYNNEI. V lost 2 bases and J lost 9, with 5 bases in between. The CDR3 is 11 residues long. This CDR3 is CASSENGEQFF. CDR3 nucleotide sequence: TGTGCCAGCAGTGAAAACGGTGAGCAGTTCTTC.

The V gene is TRBV19, the J gene TRBJ2-1, with a tentative D call TRBD2 (6 bases). Germline loops: CDR1 LNHDA, CDR2 SQIVND (reference sequence). CDR3 length: 15 residues. V was shortened by 2 bases and J by 5 bases, with 13 bases between the two germline ends. In nucleotides, the CDR3 is TGTGCCAGTAGTATAATGCTAGCGAAAAACAATGAGCAGTTCTTC. Translated, it gives CASSIMLAKNNEQFF.

In its sample, this clone was seen many times. One end of the junction varies from germline; a read error may be responsible. The V gene is TRBV25-1, the J gene TRBJ1-1, with 7 bases lining up with TRBD1. The CDR3 sequence is 12 residues long. Germline V gene lookup returns CDR1 MGHDK and CDR2 SYGVNS. This chain's CDR3 is CASSELLGQTLF. The DNA for the CDR3 is TGTGCCAGCAGTGAATTATTGGGACAGACACTCTTT.

This chain links TRBV28 with TRBJ2-1; TRBD2 agrees at 7 bases. The CDR3 has 17 residues. Trimming took 3 bases from V and 1 from J; bases not matched to a gene: 9. CDR1 and CDR2 (germline): MDHEN, SYDVKM. CDR3 residues: CASSFGGDPWSYNEQFF. The CDR3 region has the DNA TGTGCCAGCAGTTTTGGGGGGGACCCTTGGTCCTACAATGAGCAGTTCTTC.

V and J are TRBV4-2 and TRBJ2-1, with D maybe TRBD1 (6 bases). Between the trimmed V and J ends, which lost 6 bases and 7 bases, there was a span of 22 bases. There are 16 residues in the CDR3. Germline lookup yields CDR1 LGHNA and CDR2 YNFKEQ. The CDR3 nucleotides read TGTGCCAGCAGGATATTCGCAGGGGTGGATTTAAATGAGCAGTTCTTC. Its protein is CASRIFAGVDLNEQFF.

This rearrangement joins TRBV2 to TRBJ2-1; 7 bases match TRBD2. The V gene end was trimmed by 0 bases and the J gene end by 8 bases; junction bases not matched to a gene: 13. The germline V gene encodes CDR1 SNHLY and CDR2 FYNNEI. This CDR3 has 17 residues. The CDR3 here is CASSEALRDYGEDEQFF. As DNA, the CDR3 is TGTGCCAGCAGTGAAGCGCTCCGGGACTATGGTGAGGATGAGCAGTTCTTC.